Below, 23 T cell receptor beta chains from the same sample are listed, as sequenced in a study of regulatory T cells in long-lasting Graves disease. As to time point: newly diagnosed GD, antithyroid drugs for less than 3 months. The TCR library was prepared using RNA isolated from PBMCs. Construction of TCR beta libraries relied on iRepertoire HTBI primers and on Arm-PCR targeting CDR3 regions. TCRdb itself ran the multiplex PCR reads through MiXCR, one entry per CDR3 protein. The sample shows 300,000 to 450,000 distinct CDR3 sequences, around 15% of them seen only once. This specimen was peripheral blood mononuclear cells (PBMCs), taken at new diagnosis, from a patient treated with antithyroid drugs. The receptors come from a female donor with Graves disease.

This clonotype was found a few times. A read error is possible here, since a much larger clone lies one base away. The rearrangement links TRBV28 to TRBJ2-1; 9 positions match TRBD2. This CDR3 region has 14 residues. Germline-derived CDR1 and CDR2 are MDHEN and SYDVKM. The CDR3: CASSFAGGLAEQLF. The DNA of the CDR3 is TGTGCCAGCAGTTTTGCGGGAGGGCTCGCTGAGCAGCTCTTC.

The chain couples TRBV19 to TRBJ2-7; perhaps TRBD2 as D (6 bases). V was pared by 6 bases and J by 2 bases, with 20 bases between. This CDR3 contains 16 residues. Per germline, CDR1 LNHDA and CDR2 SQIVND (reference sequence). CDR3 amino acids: CASSKGHSGGPYEQYF. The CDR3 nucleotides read TGTGCCAGTAGCAAGGGGCATAGCGGTGGTCCCTACGAGCAGTACTTC.

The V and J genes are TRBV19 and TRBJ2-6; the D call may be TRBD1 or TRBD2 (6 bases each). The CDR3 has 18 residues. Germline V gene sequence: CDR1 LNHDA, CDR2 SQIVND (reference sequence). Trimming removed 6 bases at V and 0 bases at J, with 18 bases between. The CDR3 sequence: CASSPGGSKPSGANVLTF. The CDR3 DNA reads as TGTGCCAGTAGCCCCGGGGGCAGCAAACCCTCTGGGGCCAACGTCCTGACTTTC.

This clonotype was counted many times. The chain's CDR3 is CASSLEQGLWGYTF. The CDR3 DNA reads as TGCGCCAGCAGCTTGGAACAGGGGCTATGGGGCTACACCTTC. The chain links TRBV5-1 to TRBJ1-2; TRBD1 matches 7 bases. The germline CDR1 and CDR2 sequences are SGHRS and YFSETQ. The CDR3 length is 14 residues. V shed 0 bases, J shed 8 bases, and the junction held 7 bases outside the gene matches.

CDR3 in DNA: TGTGCTAGTGGTACCCCCGGCGAGCAGTACTTC. Protein product: CASGTPGEQYF. V is TRBV12-5 and J is TRBJ2-7, with D unclear. CDR3 length: 11 residues. Germline CDR1 LGHNT, CDR2 FRNRAP. Trimming pared 5 bases from V and 6 bases from J, leaving 8 bases between.

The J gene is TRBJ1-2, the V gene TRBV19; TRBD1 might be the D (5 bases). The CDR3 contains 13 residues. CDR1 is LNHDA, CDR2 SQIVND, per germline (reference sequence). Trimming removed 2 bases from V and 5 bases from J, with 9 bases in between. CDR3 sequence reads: CASSIQGRYGYTF. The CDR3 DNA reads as TGTGCCAGTAGTATACAGGGACGGTATGGCTACACCTTC. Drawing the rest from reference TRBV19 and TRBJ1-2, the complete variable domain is DGGITQSPKYLFRKEGQNVTLSCEQNLNHDAMYWYRQDPGQGLRLIYYSQIVNDFQKGDIAEGYSVSREKKESFPLTVTSAQKNPTAFYLCASSIQGRYGYTFGSGTRLTVV.

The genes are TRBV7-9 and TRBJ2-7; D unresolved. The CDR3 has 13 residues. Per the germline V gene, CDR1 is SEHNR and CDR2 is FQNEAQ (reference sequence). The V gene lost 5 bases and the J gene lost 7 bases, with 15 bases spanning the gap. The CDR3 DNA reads TGTGCCAGCAGCGATACTGGAGAATGGGAGCAGTACTTC. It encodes CASSDTGEWEQYF.

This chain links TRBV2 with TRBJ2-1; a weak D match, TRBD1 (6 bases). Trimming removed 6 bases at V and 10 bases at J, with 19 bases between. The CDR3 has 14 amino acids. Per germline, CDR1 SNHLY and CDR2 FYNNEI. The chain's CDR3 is CASSPRGNGWEQFF. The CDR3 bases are TGTGCCAGCAGCCCCAGGGGCAATGGTTGGGAGCAGTTCTTC.

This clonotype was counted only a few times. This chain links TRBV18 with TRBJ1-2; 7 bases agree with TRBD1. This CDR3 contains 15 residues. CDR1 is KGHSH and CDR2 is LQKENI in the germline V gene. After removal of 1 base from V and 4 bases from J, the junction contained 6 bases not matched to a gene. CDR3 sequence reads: CASSPLTGVGYGYTF. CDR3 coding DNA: TGTGCCAGCTCACCACTAACAGGGGTCGGCTATGGCTACACCTTC.

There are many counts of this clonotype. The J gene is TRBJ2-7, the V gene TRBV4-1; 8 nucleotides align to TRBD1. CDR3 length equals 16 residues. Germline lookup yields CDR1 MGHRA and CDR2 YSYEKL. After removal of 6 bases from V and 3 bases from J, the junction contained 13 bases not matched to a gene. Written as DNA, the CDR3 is TGCGCCAGCAGACCTCAGGGGGCCCGGGGGAACTACGAGCAGTACTTC. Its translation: CASRPQGARGNYEQYF.

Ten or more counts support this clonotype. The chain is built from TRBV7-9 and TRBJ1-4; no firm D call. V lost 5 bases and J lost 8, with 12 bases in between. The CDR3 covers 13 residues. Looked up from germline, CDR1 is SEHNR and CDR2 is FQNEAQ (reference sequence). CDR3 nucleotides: TGTGCCAGCAGCCTGAACCAAGGGGAAAAACTGTTTTTT. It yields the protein CASSLNQGEKLFF.

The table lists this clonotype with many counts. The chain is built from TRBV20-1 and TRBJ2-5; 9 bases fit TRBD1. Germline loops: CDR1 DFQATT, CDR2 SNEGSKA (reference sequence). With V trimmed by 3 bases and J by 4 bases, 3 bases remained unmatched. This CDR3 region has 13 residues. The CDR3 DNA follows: TGCAGTGCTAGCACAGGGGGCACAGAGACCCAGTACTTC. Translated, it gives CSASTGGTETQYF.

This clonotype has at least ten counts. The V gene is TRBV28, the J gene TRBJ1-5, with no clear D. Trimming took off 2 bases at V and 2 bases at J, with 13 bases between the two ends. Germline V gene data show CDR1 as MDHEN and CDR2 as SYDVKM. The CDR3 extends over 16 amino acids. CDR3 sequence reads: CASSLGSGYGNQPQHF. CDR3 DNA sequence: TGTGCCAGCAGTTTAGGTTCGGGTTACGGCAATCAGCCCCAGCATTTT.

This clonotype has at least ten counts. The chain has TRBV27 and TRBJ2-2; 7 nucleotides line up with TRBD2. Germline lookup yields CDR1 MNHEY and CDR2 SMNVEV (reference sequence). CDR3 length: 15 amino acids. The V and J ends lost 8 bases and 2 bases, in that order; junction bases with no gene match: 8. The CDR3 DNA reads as TGTGCCAGCGGTCGGGCTAGCGGTAACACCGGGGAGCTGTTTTTT. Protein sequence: CASGRASGNTGELFF.

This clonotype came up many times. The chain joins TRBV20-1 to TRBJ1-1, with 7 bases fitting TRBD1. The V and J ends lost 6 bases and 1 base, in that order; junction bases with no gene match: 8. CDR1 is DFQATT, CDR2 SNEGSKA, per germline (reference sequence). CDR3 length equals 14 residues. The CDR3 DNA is TGCAGTGCCCCGACAGGGACTTGGAACACTGAAGCTTTCTTT. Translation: CSAPTGTWNTEAFF.

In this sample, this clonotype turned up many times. CDR3 region: CASSSDYVAGYLGGTDTQYF. The DNA of the CDR3 is TGTGCCAGCAGCTCCGACTATGTAGCGGGCTACCTGGGTGGCACAGATACGCAGTATTTT. The chain is built from TRBV7-6 and TRBJ2-3; 7 bases agree with TRBD2. CDR3 length: 20 amino acids. Germline V gives CDR1 SGHVS, CDR2 FNYEAQ. With 4 bases clipped from V and 1 base from J, the junction kept 20 bases outside the gene matches.

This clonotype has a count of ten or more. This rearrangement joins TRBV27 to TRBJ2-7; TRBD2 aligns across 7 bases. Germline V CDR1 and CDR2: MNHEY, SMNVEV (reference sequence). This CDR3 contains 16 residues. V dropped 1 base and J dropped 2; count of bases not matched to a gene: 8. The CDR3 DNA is TGTGCCAGCAGTTTATTCTTGCAGGGAGGGACCTACGAGCAGTACTTC. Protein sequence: CASSLFLQGGTYEQYF.

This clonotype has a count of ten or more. The CDR3 reads CASSLAGAHRSPLHF. The DNA of the CDR3 is TGCGCCAGCAGCTTGGCCGGGGCTCATCGGTCACCCCTCCACTTT. The J gene is TRBJ1-6, the V gene TRBV5-1; TRBD1 might be the D (5 bases). Deletions cut 0 bases from V and 10 bases from J, with 14 bases between. The germline gives CDR1 SGHRS, CDR2 YFSETQ. CDR3 size: 15 residues.

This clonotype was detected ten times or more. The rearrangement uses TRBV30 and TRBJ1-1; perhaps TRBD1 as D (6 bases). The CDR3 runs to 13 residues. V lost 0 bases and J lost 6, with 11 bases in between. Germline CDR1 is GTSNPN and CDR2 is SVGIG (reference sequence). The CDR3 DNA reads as TGTGCCTGGAGTGTAGCACAGGGAGCTGAAGCTTTCTTT. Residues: CAWSVAQGAEAFF.

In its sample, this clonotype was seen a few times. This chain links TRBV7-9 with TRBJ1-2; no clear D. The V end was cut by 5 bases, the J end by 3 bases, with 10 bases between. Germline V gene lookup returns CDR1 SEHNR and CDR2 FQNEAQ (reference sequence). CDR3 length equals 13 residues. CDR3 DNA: TGTGCCAGCAGCCGATCCACCGACTATGGCTACACCTTC. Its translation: CASSRSTDYGYTF.

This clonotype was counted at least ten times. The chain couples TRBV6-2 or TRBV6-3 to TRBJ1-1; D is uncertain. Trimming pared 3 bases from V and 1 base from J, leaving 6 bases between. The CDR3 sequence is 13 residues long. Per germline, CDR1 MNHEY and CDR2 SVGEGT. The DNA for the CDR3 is TGTGCCAGCAGTTATGCAAGGAACACTGAAGCTTTCTTT. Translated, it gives CASSYARNTEAFF.

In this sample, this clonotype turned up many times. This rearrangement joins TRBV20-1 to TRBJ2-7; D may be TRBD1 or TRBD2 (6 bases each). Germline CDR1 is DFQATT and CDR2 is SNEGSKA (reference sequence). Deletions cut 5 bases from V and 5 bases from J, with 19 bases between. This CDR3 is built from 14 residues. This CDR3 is CSAVSGGGLHEQYF. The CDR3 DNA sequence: TGCAGTGCTGTTAGCGGAGGGGGACTCCACGAGCAGTACTTC.

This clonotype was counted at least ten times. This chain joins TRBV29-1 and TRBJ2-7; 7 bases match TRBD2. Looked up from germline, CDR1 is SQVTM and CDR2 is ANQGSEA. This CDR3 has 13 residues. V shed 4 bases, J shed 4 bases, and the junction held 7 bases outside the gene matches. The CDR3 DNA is TGCAGCGTTGGTACGGGGAGGGGTTACGAGCAGTACTTC. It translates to CSVGTGRGYEQYF.